The 15 T cell receptor beta chains listed next were all sequenced from one sample in a study of cytomegalovirus exposure and HLA in healthy donors. The PCR contained 60 Vbeta and 13 Jbeta primers. Profiled with immunoSEQ multiplex PCR; TCRdb holds only in-frame clones, not every one. The sample yields 150,000 to 200,000 clones, around 80% seen once. The sequenced material came from PBMCs. The origin of the receptors is a man between 18 and 35 years old in good health and CMV-seronegative.

The chain uses TRBV18 and TRBJ2-2; 7 nucleotides match TRBD1. Germline V gene sequence: CDR1 KGHSH, CDR2 LQKENI. This CDR3 is 15 amino acids long. Losses at the gene ends were 2 bases for V and 4 bases for J; bases not matched to a gene: 4. In DNA form, the CDR3 reads TGTGCCAGCTCACCAAAAGGGGGCGGCACCGGGGAGCTGTTTTTT. It yields the protein CASSPKGGGTGELFF.

This clone is a singleton in its sample. The gene calls are TRBV10-3 and TRBJ2-3, with D perhaps matching TRBD2 (6 bases). The CDR3 totals 15 residues. Germline V CDR1 and CDR2: ENHRY, SYGVKD. Trimming left V 7 bases short and J 2 bases short, with 16 bases between. The CDR3: CAIKGVADNTDTQYF. The DNA for the CDR3 is TGTGCCATCAAAGGAGTAGCGGACAACACAGATACGCAGTATTTT.

V gene TRBV19 combines with J gene TRBJ2-1, with 7 positions matching TRBD2. The V and J ends lost 4 bases and 4 bases, in that order; junction bases with no gene match: 10. Germline-derived CDR1 and CDR2 are LNHDA and SQIVND (reference sequence). This CDR3 is built from 16 residues. For the CDR3, the DNA is TGTGCCAGTAGTACCCAAACAGCGGGGCGATACAATGAGCAGTTCTTC. Translation: CASSTQTAGRYNEQFF.

V usage is TRBV27 and J usage is TRBJ2-7; possible D gene TRBD1, 6 bases. Germline V gene sequence: CDR1 MNHEY, CDR2 SMNVEV (reference sequence). V dropped 3 bases and J dropped 3 bases, with 12 bases sitting between them. The CDR3 consists of 14 residues. DNA of the CDR3: TGTGCCAGCAGTTTGGCTGGACAGAACTACGAGCAGTACTTC. It encodes CASSLAGQNYEQYF.

This chain connects TRBV18 to TRBJ2-1; a weak D match, TRBD1 (5 bases). V dropped 5 bases and J dropped 9 bases, with 14 bases sitting between them. CDR1 KGHSH and CDR2 LQKENI come from the germline V gene. This CDR3 region has 13 residues. CDR3 sequence: CASSANPGREQFF. DNA for the CDR3: TGTGCCAGCTCAGCGAATCCAGGGCGTGAGCAGTTCTTC. Filled out from reference TRBV18 and TRBJ2-1, the complete variable domain reads NAGVMQNPRHLVRRRGQEARLRCSPMKGHSHVYWYRQLPEEGLKFMVYLQKENIIDESGMPKERFSAEFPKEGPSILRIQQVVRGDSAAYFCASSANPGREQFFGPGTRLTVL.

The CDR3 DNA is TGTGCCAGCAGCCCCACAGGGGGAGCCGCTCGTGCCAAAAACATTCAGTACTTC. Translating it yields CASSPTGGAARAKNIQYF. The chain has TRBV9 and TRBJ2-4, with 8 bases that match TRBD1. The V gene's germline CDR1 is SGDLS and CDR2 YYNGEE. The trim removed 4 bases at V and 1 base at J, leaving 13 bases unmatched. This CDR3 is 18 amino acids long.

The chain links TRBV7-3 to TRBJ2-2; TRBD2 matches 7 bases. This CDR3 contains 14 residues. V lost 6 bases and J lost 2; bases outside the gene matches: 3. Per germline, CDR1 SGHTA and CDR2 FQGTGA. The CDR3 DNA is TGTGCCAGCAGTCTAGCGGCAAACACCGGGGAGCTGTTTTTT. Its translation is CASSLAANTGELFF.

This clone has more than one count but fewer than ten. V is TRBV4-2 and J is TRBJ2-1; D is possibly TRBD2 (5 bases). Trimming took off 3 bases at V and 10 bases at J, with 7 bases between the two ends. This CDR3 has 11 amino acids. CDR1 is LGHNA and CDR2 is YNFKEQ in the germline V gene. Written as DNA, the CDR3 is TGTGCCAGCAGCCACGGGATCGAGCAGTTCTTC. It specifies CASSHGIEQFF.

The J gene is TRBJ2-2, the V gene TRBV28, with a weak D call TRBD1 (6 bases). Per germline, CDR1 MDHEN and CDR2 SYDVKM. The CDR3 totals 14 residues. V lost 3 bases, J lost 3 bases, and 8 bases lay in between. CDR3 protein: CASSFQGYTGELFF. In DNA, the CDR3 is TGTGCCAGCAGTTTCCAGGGGTACACCGGGGAGCTGTTTTTT. Full variable domain (outside the CDR3, taken from reference TRBV28 and TRBJ2-2): DVKVTQSSRYLVKRTGEKVFLECVQDMDHENMFWYRQDPGLGLRLIYFSYDVKMKEKGDIPEGYSVSREKKERFSLILESASTNQTSMYLCASSFQGYTGELFFGEGSRLTVL.

The chain couples TRBV10-2 to TRBJ2-3; tentatively, D is TRBD2 (6 bases). The V end was cut by 4 bases, the J end by 7 bases, with 18 bases between. Germline CDR1 is WSHSY and CDR2 is SAAADI. The CDR3 sequence is 15 residues long. CDR3 sequence reads: CASSVTGGRGNTQYF. CDR3 bases: TGCGCCAGCAGTGTCACTGGGGGGAGAGGGAATACGCAGTATTTT.

This chain uses TRBV9 with TRBJ2-2; possible D gene TRBD1, 5 bases. Trimming took off 0 bases at V and 4 bases at J, with 7 bases between the two ends. This CDR3 contains 14 residues. CDR1 is SGDLS, CDR2 YYNGEE, per germline. CDR3 sequence (DNA): TGTGCCAGCAGCGTAGAGGGGTTCACCGGGGAGCTGTTTTTT. Residues: CASSVEGFTGELFF.

The gene calls are TRBV5-8 and TRBJ1-2; D gene unclear. Germline CDR1 reads SGHTS; CDR2 reads YDEGEE. CDR3 size: 12 residues. Trimming took off 0 bases at V and 5 bases at J, with 5 bases between the two ends. The CDR3 DNA follows: TGTGCCAGCAGCTTGGACATGTATGGCTACACCTTC. It encodes CASSLDMYGYTF.

The chain couples TRBV7-2 to TRBJ1-6, with D unclear. V was pared by 5 bases and J by 5 bases, with 10 bases between. CDR1 is SGHTA, CDR2 FQGNSA, per germline. The CDR3 totals 14 residues. The CDR3 loop is CASSHSFDNSPLHF. CDR3 coding DNA: TGTGCCAGCAGCCATAGCTTCGATAATTCACCCCTCCACTTT.

The chain joins TRBV9 to TRBJ2-7; D is possibly TRBD2 (7 bases). CDR3 length equals 17 residues. CDR1 and CDR2 from the germline V gene are SGDLS and YYNGEE. Trimming left V 0 bases short and J 0 bases short, with 16 bases between. DNA for the CDR3: TGTGCCAGCAGCGTAGACGGGGAGGGGGGACTCTCCTACGAGCAGTACTTC. Protein sequence: CASSVDGEGGLSYEQYF.

The V call is TRBV6-5, the J call TRBJ1-1; D is possibly TRBD1 (6 bases). This CDR3 contains 15 residues. Trimming left V 5 bases short and J 3 bases short, with 16 bases between. Per the germline V gene, CDR1 is MNHEY and CDR2 is SVGAGI. This CDR3 is CASSTPGGGHTEAFF. The CDR3 coding sequence is TGTGCCAGCAGTACCCCGGGGGGGGGCCACACTGAAGCTTTCTTT.